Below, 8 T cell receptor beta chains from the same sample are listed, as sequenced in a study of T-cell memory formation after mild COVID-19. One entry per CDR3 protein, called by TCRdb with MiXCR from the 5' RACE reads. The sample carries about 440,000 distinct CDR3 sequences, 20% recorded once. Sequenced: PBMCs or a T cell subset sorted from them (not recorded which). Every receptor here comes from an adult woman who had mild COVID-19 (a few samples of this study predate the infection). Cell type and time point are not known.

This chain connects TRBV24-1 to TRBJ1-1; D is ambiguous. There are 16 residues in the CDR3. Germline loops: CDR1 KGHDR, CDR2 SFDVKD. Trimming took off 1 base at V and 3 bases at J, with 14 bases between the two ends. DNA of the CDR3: TGTGCCACCAGTGATTTCATTGGGAGGAGTGACACTGAAGCTTTCTTT. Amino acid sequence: CATSDFIGRSDTEAFF.

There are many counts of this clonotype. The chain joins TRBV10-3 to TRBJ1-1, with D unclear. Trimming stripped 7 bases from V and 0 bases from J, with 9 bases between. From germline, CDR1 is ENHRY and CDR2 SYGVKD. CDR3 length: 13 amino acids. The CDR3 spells CAINSRMNTEAFF. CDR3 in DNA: TGTGCCATCAATAGTCGAATGAACACTGAAGCTTTCTTT.

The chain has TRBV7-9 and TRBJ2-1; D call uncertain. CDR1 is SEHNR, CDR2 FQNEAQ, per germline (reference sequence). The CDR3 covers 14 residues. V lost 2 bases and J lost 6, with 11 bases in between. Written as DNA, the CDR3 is TGTGCCAGCAGCTTATCGACGGAGAGCAATGAGCAGTTCTTC. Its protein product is CASSLSTESNEQFF.

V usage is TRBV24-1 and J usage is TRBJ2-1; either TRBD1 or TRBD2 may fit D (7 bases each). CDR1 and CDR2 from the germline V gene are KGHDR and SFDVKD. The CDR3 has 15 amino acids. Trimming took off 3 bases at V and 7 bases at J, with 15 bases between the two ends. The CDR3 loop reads CATSDPRQGGNEQFF. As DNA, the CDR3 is TGTGCCACCAGTGATCCGAGACAGGGAGGGAATGAGCAGTTCTTC.

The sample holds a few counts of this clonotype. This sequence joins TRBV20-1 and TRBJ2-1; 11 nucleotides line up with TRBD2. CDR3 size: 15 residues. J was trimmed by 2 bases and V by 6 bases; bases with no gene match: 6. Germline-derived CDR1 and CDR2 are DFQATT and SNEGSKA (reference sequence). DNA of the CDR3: TGCAGTGCCCGCAGACTAGCGGGGCCCTACAATGAGCAGTTCTTC. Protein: CSARRLAGPYNEQFF.

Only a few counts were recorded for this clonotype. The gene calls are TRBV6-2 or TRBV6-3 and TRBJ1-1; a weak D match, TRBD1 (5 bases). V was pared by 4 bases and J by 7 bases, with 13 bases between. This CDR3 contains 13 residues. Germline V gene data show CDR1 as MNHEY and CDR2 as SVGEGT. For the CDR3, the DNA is TGTGCCAGCAGTTTAGGTCGGGGGAATGAAGCTTTCTTT. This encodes CASSLGRGNEAFF.

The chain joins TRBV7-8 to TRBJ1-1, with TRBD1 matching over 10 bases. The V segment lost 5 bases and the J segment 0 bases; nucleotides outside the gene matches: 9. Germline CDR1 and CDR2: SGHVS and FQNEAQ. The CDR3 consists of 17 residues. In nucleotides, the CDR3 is TGTGCCAGCAGCCCGAGGGACAGGGGAATAATGAACACTGAAGCTTTCTTT. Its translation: CASSPRDRGIMNTEAFF.

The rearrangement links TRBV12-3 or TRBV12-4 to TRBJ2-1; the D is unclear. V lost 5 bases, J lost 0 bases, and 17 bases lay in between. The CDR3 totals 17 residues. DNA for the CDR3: TGTGCCAGCAGTCCCAACTTGGCATCCAGCTCCTACAATGAGCAGTTCTTC. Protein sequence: CASSPNLASSSYNEQFF.